The text below deals with one TCR beta chain. This clone was counted a single time. The antigen it recognizes is unknown. No base quality information exists; no much larger clone differs at one position. The germline V gene provides CDR1 KGHDR and CDR2 SFDVKD. After removal of 4 bases from V and 3 bases from J, the junction retains 5 bases not matched to a gene. The CDR3 spans 15 residues, from the cysteine through the phenylalanine. Only the CDR3 DNA is retained, 45 bases long and in frame from the first base. The data were taken from a study of blood T cell repertoires in COVID-19 (TCRdb year 2020). About the study as a whole: Samples from collaborators originated in the United States, Italy and Spain and spanned both the acute and convalescent phases of COVID-19. The material from the prospective study consisted of cDNA or gDNA derived from T cells, B-cell-depleted T cells, or PBMCs. Subjects who had been exposed to COVID-19, were actively infected with it, or had recovered from it provided the deeply sampled blood TCRbeta repertoires that made up the dataset. A freely available public database, intended as a resource for researchers studying the immune response to SARS-CoV-2, is where the repertoires were released. Samples were obtained from the ongoing ImmuneRACE study (first 160 participants) and from 1,200 or so subjects provided by 6 global collaborators. The sample metadata nearly always contained a de-identified subject ID, COVID-19 status, age in years and sex. HLA class I and class II types, where available, came from metadata supplied by the sample provider rather than from assay-based typing.

TCRbeta CDR3 regions were amplified from genomic DNA by means of the immunoSEQ Assay, a bias-controlled multiplex PCR. The original methods were these. Nucleated cell counts per sample were estimated from amplification of reference gene primers within the assay. To quantify the absolute abundance of each unique TCRbeta CDR3 rearrangement, sequence reads were collapsed and filtered. Productive Simpson clonality was computed per sample as the square root of Simpson's diversity index over productive rearrangements. In its TCRdb copy, this immuneACCESS table keeps in-frame sequences only and misses some clones. Where compared with another copy, unresolved V genes explain less than half of these, and the others have no known cause. V, J and clone size are taken as reported in that table, and D and trimming were inferred from the DNA itself. This sample has under 450,000 clones in its table, and roughly 80% of those were observed once. In total, the top ten clones hold over 0.95% of the sample.

General conclusions and limits of the study: How much clinical and demographic metadata was included differed by source and by participant, and the metadata was provided uncurated.

The collaborating institutions used their own protocols to collect whole blood in K2EDTA tubes. For TCRbeta analysis, collaborator samples were shipped as frozen whole blood, as isolated PBMCs, or as DNA extracted from either sample type. Material for sequencing was peripheral blood. The V and J genes are TRBV24-1 and TRBJ2-3; TRBD2 aligns with 8 central bases. This sequence originates from a human donor with acute or convalescent COVID-19. The donor label of this sample is uncertain. The DNA sequence reads TGTGCCACCAGTGACCCCGGGACTAGGACAGATACGCAGTATTTT. Its product reads: CATSDPGTRTDTQYF.